Listed below are T cell receptor beta chains from one sample, sequenced in a study of OX40 agonist ivuxolimab in advanced cancers. TCRdb keeps only in-frame clones here, not all; method: immunoSEQ multiplex PCR. The table lists 100,000 or so clones, under 95% of them singletons. This specimen was CD4+ or CD8+ T cells sorted from blood, taken in a trial of the OX40 agonist ivuxolimab. The receptor set was obtained from an adult with an advanced solid tumor such as melanoma, head and neck, liver or kidney cancer. Both conserved end residues are part of each CDR3. The D gene is left open where the match is weak. Clone size, where shown, is once, few, many, or a class for clones that have expanded.

NA	17	TRBV5-4	TRBJ2-3	TRBD2	TGTGCCAGCAGCGTGCCCGGACTAGCGGGAGTCACAGATACGCAGTATTTT	CASSVPGLAGVTDTQYF
NA	18	TRBV19	TRBJ2-7	NA	TGTGCCAGTTTCAGGTTGTGCAGGGGACCCGCTTTCTCCTACGAGCAGTACTTC	CASFRLCRGPAFSYEQYF
NA	15	TRBV6-5	TRBJ2-5	TRBD1	TGTGCCAGCAGTTACGGGGGACAGGGCTTGGAGACCCAGTACTTC	CASSYGGQGLETQYF
once	16	TRBV10-3	TRBJ2-7	TRBD2	TGTGCCATCAGTGAGTCAGATAGCGGGAGTAAGGGCGAGCAGTACTTC	CAISESDSGSKGEQYF
NA	17	TRBV21-1	TRBJ1-5	NA	TGTGCCAGCAGCAAGGGGAGGGTTGCCTACTACAATCAGCCCCAGCATTTT	CASSKGRVAYYNQPQHF
NA	14	TRBV5-1	TRBJ2-2	NA	TGCGCCAGCAGCAAGGTGGTGTTCACCGGGGAGCTGTTTTTT	CASSKVVFTGELFF
NA	16	TRBV11-2	TRBJ2-3	TRBD2	TGTGCCAGCAGCCCGGGACTAGCGGGAGTCTCAGATACGCAGTATTTT	CASSPGLAGVSDTQYF
NA	19	TRBV5-1	TRBJ1-2	NA	TGCGCCAGCAGCTTGGGTCGAAGTTGGGACCGGATCCGTACATATGGCTACACCTTC	CASSLGRSWDRIRTYGYTF
NA	17	TRBV19	TRBJ1-5	NA	TGTGCCAGTAGTATCGACCTTACAGGGAGCGGAGTGCAGCCCCAGCATTTT	CASSIDLTGSGVQPQHF
NA	14	TRBV2	TRBJ2-1	NA	TGTGCCAGCAGTGAAGGGGGGGAATACAATGAGCAGTTCTTC	CASSEGGEYNEQFF
NA	14	TRBV18	TRBJ2-7	NA	TGTGCCAGCTCACCCTCCCCGCGGGGCGACGAGCAGTACTTC	CASSPSPRGDEQYF
NA	15	TRBV19	TRBJ2-7	TRBD1	TGTGCCAGTAGTACGACAGGGATCGAGGTCCACGAGCAGTACTTC	CASSTTGIEVHEQYF
NA	14	TRBV11-3	TRBJ2-1	NA	TGTGCCAGCAGTTTGGGAGACCCCTACAATGAGCAGTTCTTC	CASSLGDPYNEQFF